The clone carrying this TCR beta chain showed up just a few times. Its cognate antigen is unknown. The assay was immunoSEQ multiplex PCR, and TCRdb's table has in-frame clones only and misses some. The profile shows over 30,000 clones, over 75% of them singletons. The data were obtained in a study of chemoradiotherapy in HPV16-positive cancers. Whole-study findings and limits: Non-HPV-specific T cells did not expand in tumors during treatment, whereas candidate HPV-specific clones and E7-related motifs did.

Losses at the gene ends were 10 bases for V and 2 bases for J; bases not matched to a gene: 5. The CDR3 is 12 residues long. In germline, CDR1 is ENHRY, CDR2 SYGVKD. The source material was blood, sampled from a patient who underwent chemoradiotherapy. The receptor was derived from a human donor with HPV-associated anogenital cancer. The rearrangement joins TRBV10-3 to TRBJ2-7; 7 bases match TRBD1. CDR3 coding DNA: TGTGCCACGGGACAGCGACCCTACGAGCAGTACTTC. Protein: CATGQRPYEQYF.